These 21 T cell receptor beta chains share one sample of origin, sequenced in a study of T cell repertoires in cytomegalovirus infection. From the reads, TCRdb called clonotypes with MiXCR, one entry per CDR3 protein. The data show roughly 120,000 distinct CDR3 sequences, over 30% seen once. No antigens are known for them. Sequences were derived from CD8+ T cells from cultured PBMCs, sampled from culture after CMV antigen stimulation. Receptors originate from a human donor in good health (CMV status not recorded). Some clones in this sample may be carry-over from other donors' samples.

The table lists this clonotype with a few counts. The chain links TRBV27 to TRBJ1-1, with D uncertain. Trimming cost V 6 bases and J 3 bases, with 11 bases left between them. Germline CDR1 MNHEY, CDR2 SMNVEV (reference sequence). The CDR3 is 13 residues long. As DNA, the CDR3 is TGTGCCAGCAGCTTCCGGCCTGACACTGAAGCTTTCTTT. Amino acids: CASSFRPDTEAFF.

In its sample, this clonotype was seen a few times. The chain recombines TRBV7-9 with TRBJ1-4, with 8 bases fitting TRBD1. The CDR3 contains 15 residues. In germline, CDR1 is SEHNR, CDR2 FQNEAQ (reference sequence). V lost 1 base to trimming and J lost 6 bases; unmatched junction nucleotides: 4. The CDR3 DNA sequence: TGTGCCAGCAGCTTAGTTACAGGGGGGCATGAAAAACTGTTTTTT. Translation: CASSLVTGGHEKLFF.

This clonotype was seen a handful of times. The V and J genes are TRBV7-6 and TRBJ1-1; unclear D gene. CDR1 and CDR2 from the germline V gene are SGHVS and FNYEAQ. The V gene lost 4 bases and the J gene lost 0 bases, with 21 bases spanning the gap. The CDR3 sequence is 18 residues long. CDR3 protein: CASSSQRWGIGMNTEAFF. DNA for the CDR3: TGTGCCAGCAGCTCACAGAGATGGGGTATTGGTATGAACACTGAAGCTTTCTTT.

This clonotype was recorded a few times. The V gene is TRBV7-8, the J gene TRBJ2-3; no definite D call. V dropped 1 base and J dropped 0 bases, with 11 bases sitting between them. The CDR3 sequence is 16 residues long. Germline CDR1 and CDR2: SGHVS and FQNEAQ. The CDR3 loop is CASSLVGYSSTDTQYF. CDR3 nucleotide sequence: TGTGCCAGCAGCTTAGTAGGATACAGTAGCACAGATACGCAGTATTTT. The whole variable domain, filled in from reference TRBV7-8 and TRBJ2-3, reads GAGVSQSPRYKVAKRGQDVALRCDPISGHVSLFWYQQALGQGPEFLTYFQNEAQLDKSGLPSDRFFAERPEGSVSTLKIQRTQQEDSAVYLCASSLVGYSSTDTQYFGPGTRLTVL.

In DNA form, the CDR3 reads TGCAGCGCGGGTGGGGACACTGAAGCTTTCTTT. Its translation: CSAGGDTEAFF. The genes are TRBV29-1 and TRBJ1-1; D is undetermined. Germline CDR1 is SQVTM and CDR2 is ANQGSEA. V was clipped by 7 bases and J by 3 bases, with 9 bases between them. The CDR3 has 11 residues.

This clonotype was seen only a few times. The chain employs TRBV6-2 or TRBV6-3 and TRBJ2-1; the D gene could be TRBD1 or TRBD2 (6 bases each). CDR3 size: 18 residues. V dropped 1 base and J dropped 0 bases, with 16 bases sitting between them. Germline V gene sequence: CDR1 MNHEY, CDR2 SVGEGT. The CDR3 DNA follows: TGTGCCAGCAGTTACTGGGGGGCTAGGCCAAGCTCCTACAATGAGCAGTTCTTC. Translation: CASSYWGARPSSYNEQFF.

This clonotype was counted ten times or more. The rearrangement uses TRBV9 and TRBJ2-1, with 9 bases lining up with TRBD2. Trimming cost V 1 base and J 1 base; bases outside gene matches: 12. Germline CDR1 reads SGDLS; CDR2 reads YYNGEE. The CDR3 loop spans 19 amino acids. The CDR3 nucleotides read TGTGCCAGCAGCGTATCCAAAAGCCGCGGGGGGGGTTCCTACAATGAGCAGTTCTTC. Translated: CASSVSKSRGGGSYNEQFF.

There are a few counts of this clonotype. This chain connects TRBV27 to TRBJ1-5; D may be TRBD1 (6 bases). This CDR3 is 16 amino acids long. V shed 5 bases and J shed 6 bases, with 20 bases lying between them. In germline, CDR1 is MNHEY, CDR2 SMNVEV (reference sequence). Here the CDR3 DNA reads TGTGCCAGCAGTACACGGGCCACAGGGATTAGTCAGCCCCAGCATTTT. Translated, it gives CASSTRATGISQPQHF.

The rearrangement joins TRBV5-5 to TRBJ2-1; weak D call: TRBD2 (5 bases). V was clipped by 1 base and J by 4 bases, with 12 bases between them. The CDR3 is 15 residues long. Germline CDR1 SGHKS, CDR2 YYEKEE (reference sequence). The CDR3 is CASSLFGVTYNEQFF. In nucleotides, the CDR3 is TGTGCCAGCAGCTTGTTCGGGGTAACATACAATGAGCAGTTCTTC.

J is TRBJ2-5 and V is TRBV6-1; possible D gene TRBD1, 6 bases. With 7 bases removed from V and 4 bases from J, the gap between germline ends came to 16 bases. Germline CDR1 MNHNS, CDR2 SASEGT. The CDR3 is made up of 14 amino acids. For the CDR3, the DNA is TGTGCCAGCATGAACAGGGCTGGTAGAGAGACCCAGTACTTC. This translates into CASMNRAGRETQYF.

This clonotype was seen a handful of times. This chain links TRBV7-6 with TRBJ1-4; D uncertain. The germline V gene encodes CDR1 SGHVS and CDR2 FNYEAQ. Trimming removed 3 bases from V and 3 bases from J, with 11 bases in between. This CDR3 is built from 15 residues. The CDR3 DNA reads TGTGCCAGCAGCTTTGGACCGAACGCTAATGAAAAACTGTTTTTT. The encoded protein is CASSFGPNANEKLFF.

Concerning this clonotype itself: Mismatch with germline at one junction end may stem from a read error. V usage is TRBV7-9 and J usage is TRBJ2-3, with D possibly matching TRBD1 (6 bases). CDR1 is SEHNR, CDR2 FQNEAQ, per germline (reference sequence). This CDR3 has 17 amino acids. The CDR3 loop reads CACSPGRTAAPRRTQYF. The CDR3 DNA reads as TGTGCCTGCAGCCCCGGCCGGACAGCCGCCCCTCGACGGACGCAGTATTTT. The whole variable domain, filled in from reference TRBV7-9 and TRBJ2-3, reads DTGVSQNPRHKITKRGQNVTFRCDPISEHNRLYWYRQTLGQGPEFLTYFQNEAQLEKSRLLSDRFSAERPKGSFSTLEIQRTEQGDSAMYLCACSPGRTAAPRRTQYFGPGTRLTVL.

The table lists this clonotype with a few counts. The chain is built from TRBV6-5 and TRBJ1-1; 7 nucleotides align to TRBD1. Trimming at V came to 0 bases and at J to 3 bases, leaving 10 bases not matched to a gene. CDR1 and CDR2 from the germline V gene are MNHEY and SVGAGI. CDR3 length: 17 amino acids. CDR3 sequence: CASSYSISSGGDTEAFF. CDR3 in DNA: TGTGCCAGCAGTTACTCAATCTCCTCAGGGGGTGACACTGAAGCTTTCTTT.

The sample holds many counts of this clonotype. The chain combines TRBV5-6 with TRBJ2-1; D possibly corresponds to TRBD1 (6 bases). The germline V and J ends were trimmed by 3 bases and 9 bases, with 22 bases remaining between them. The CDR3 has 16 amino acids. CDR1 SGHDT and CDR2 YYEEEE come from the germline V gene. CDR3 coding DNA: TGTGCCAGCAGCTGGGGGCAAAGACTCGAATGGGGTGAGCAGTTCTTC. Protein: CASSWGQRLEWGEQFF.

The chain has TRBV4-1 and TRBJ2-7; D is uncertain. This CDR3 has 15 residues. Germline V lookup: CDR1 MGHRA, CDR2 YSYEKL. The germline V and J ends were trimmed by 1 base and 0 bases, with 10 bases remaining between them. CDR3 DNA sequence: TGCGCCAGCAGCCAAGTGGCAAGTGGCTCCTACGAGCAGTACTTC. It encodes CASSQVASGSYEQYF.

This chain joins TRBV7-9 and TRBJ2-6; D gene unclear. The length of the CDR3 is 15 residues. The germline V and J ends were trimmed by 5 bases and 2 bases, with 10 bases remaining between them. Germline V gene sequence: CDR1 SEHNR, CDR2 FQNEAQ (reference sequence). CDR3 protein: CASSPRVPGANVLTF. DNA of the CDR3: TGTGCCAGCAGCCCGAGAGTTCCTGGGGCCAACGTCCTGACTTTC.

This clonotype was counted between two and nine times. This chain uses TRBV6-6 with TRBJ1-5, with D unclear. CDR3 length equals 16 residues. Germline CDR1 MNHNY, CDR2 SVGAGI (reference sequence). V lost 6 bases, J lost 2 bases, and 17 bases lay in between. The CDR3 loop reads CASRTSAQRGNQPQHF. CDR3 DNA: TGTGCCAGCAGGACCTCGGCGCAGAGGGGCAATCAGCCCCAGCATTTT.

The sample holds many counts of this clonotype. J is TRBJ1-2 and V is TRBV3-1; TRBD1 aligns across 7 bases. CDR1 is LGHDT, CDR2 YNNKEL, per germline (reference sequence). This CDR3 region has 16 residues. Losses at the gene ends were 0 bases for V and 5 bases for J; bases not matched to a gene: 9. The CDR3 sequence: CASSQDSRVGQYGYTF. CDR3 DNA sequence: TGTGCCAGCAGCCAAGATAGTAGGGTGGGACAGTATGGCTACACCTTC.

There are a few counts of this clonotype. This sequence joins TRBV2 and TRBJ1-1, with D maybe TRBD1 (5 bases). The germline gives CDR1 SNHLY, CDR2 FYNNEI. Trimming cost V 10 bases and J 0 bases, with 24 bases left between them. The CDR3 is made up of 17 amino acids. The CDR3 DNA reads as TGTGCCACCTCATACCCTTCGGACACGGCCATGAACACTGAAGCTTTCTTT. Amino acids: CATSYPSDTAMNTEAFF. The full variable domain, completed using reference TRBV2 and TRBJ1-1, is EPEVTQTPSHQVTQMGQEVILRCVPISNHLYFYWYRQILGQKVEFLVSFYNNEISEKSEIFDDQFSVERPDGSNFTLKIRSTKLEDSAMYFCATSYPSDTAMNTEAFFGQGTRLTVV.

This clonotype appeared a few times. V gene TRBV27 combines with J gene TRBJ1-2, with TRBD1 matching over 7 bases. J gave up 8 bases and V 2 bases, and 17 bases lay outside the gene matches. The CDR3 has 17 residues. Germline V gene sequence: CDR1 MNHEY, CDR2 SMNVEV (reference sequence). The CDR3: CASSLIPGWTGSSGYTF. CDR3 nucleotides: TGTGCCAGCAGTTTAATTCCGGGATGGACAGGATCTAGCGGCTACACCTTC.

The genes are TRBV7-2 and TRBJ2-7; 7 bases are shared with TRBD1. CDR3 size: 12 residues. Germline V gene lookup returns CDR1 SGHTA and CDR2 FQGNSA. J gave up 5 bases and V 5 bases, and 3 bases lay outside the gene matches. CDR3 DNA sequence: TGTGCCAGCAGCCCCACAGGGGACGAGCAGTACTTC. The encoded protein is CASSPTGDEQYF.